A selection of T cell receptor beta chains follows, all from one sample in a study of shared clonotypes between healthy human individuals. Libraries were prepared by immunoSEQ multiplex PCR; TCRdb keeps only in-frame clonotypes and omits some of them. The table has 2 million or so clones, about 95% seen once; the top ten hold 0.9% to 1.4%. Sequencing was performed on naive CD8+ T cells sorted from blood. All receptors come from a man aged 18 to 30 in good health. CDR3s include the opening cysteine and the closing phenylalanine or tryptophan. The D gene is left open where the match is weak. Expanded clones are given a class, and other clones once, few, many or no size at all.

size: few
V: TRBV2
D: NA
J: TRBJ2-6
DNA: TGTGCCACCAGGGGTCCTGGGGCCAACGTCCTGACTTTC
CDR3: CATRGPGANVLTF

size: NA
V: TRBV14
D: TRBD2
J: TRBJ2-1
DNA: TGTGCCAGCAGCCTCCTAGCGGGAGCTCCCTACAATGAGCAGTTCTTC
CDR3: CASSLLAGAPYNEQFF

size: NA
V: TRBV5-1
D: NA
J: TRBJ2-1
DNA: TGCGCCAGCAGCTTGGAGTACTTTAATGAGCAGTTCTTC
CDR3: CASSLEYFNEQFF

size: NA
V: TRBV9
D: TRBD2
J: TRBJ2-3
DNA: TGTGCCAGCGACCCCGGGACTAGCGGGGGGCTTGATACGCAGTATTTT
CDR3: CASDPGTSGGLDTQYF

size: NA
V: TRBV13
D: TRBD1
J: TRBJ2-3
DNA: TGTGCCAGCAGCCCCGACAGGGGGAAAGGGACAGATACGCAGTATTTT
CDR3: CASSPDRGKGTDTQYF

size: NA
V: TRBV7-6
D: NA
J: TRBJ2-2
DNA: TGTGCCAGCAGCTTAGAGGGTAACACCGGGGAGCTGTTTTTT
CDR3: CASSLEGNTGELFF

size: NA
V: TRBV28
D: TRBD2
J: TRBJ2-3
DNA: TGTGCCAGCTCTCTAGCGGGGGGGCTCGATACGCAGTATTTT
CDR3: CASSLAGGLDTQYF

size: once
V: TRBV19
D: NA
J: TRBJ2-7
DNA: TGTGCCAGTAGTATAGACGGGCGGGGAGAGCAGTACTTC
CDR3: CASSIDGRGEQYF

size: NA
V: TRBV19
D: NA
J: TRBJ2-3
DNA: TGTGCCAGTAGTATAGGGGCAGGCCCCTTTAGTACAGATACGCAGTATTTT
CDR3: CASSIGAGPFSTDTQYF

size: once
V: TRBV6-1
D: NA
J: TRBJ1-5
DNA: TGTGCCAGCAGTGAAACCGGATTCCGGATGGGCAATCAGCCCCAGCATTTT
CDR3: CASSETGFRMGNQPQHF

size: NA
V: TRBV19
D: NA
J: TRBJ1-1
DNA: TGTGCCAGTAGTGCCAGATCTGGAGGGCCTGAAGCTTTCTTT
CDR3: CASSARSGGPEAFF

size: once
V: TRBV7-9
D: NA
J: TRBJ2-7
DNA: TGTGCCAGCAGCTACCACTCCTACGAGCAGTACTTC
CDR3: CASSYHSYEQYF

size: NA
V: TRBV5-6
D: NA
J: TRBJ2-7
DNA: TGTGCCAGCAGCTTAGCATTAATCGCAGGGTTCCACGAGCAGTACTTC
CDR3: CASSLALIAGFHEQYF

size: NA
V: TRBV10-2
D: NA
J: TRBJ2-1
DNA: TGCGCCAGCAGTGAAGGGGGACCGAGGAGCTCCTACAATGAGCAGTTCTTC
CDR3: CASSEGGPRSSYNEQFF

size: NA
V: TRBV6-1
D: NA
J: TRBJ2-3
DNA: TGTGCCAGCAGTGAATATGGGGGGCTTGGCACAGATACGCAGTATTTT
CDR3: CASSEYGGLGTDTQYF

size: NA
V: TRBV10-1
D: NA
J: TRBJ2-1
DNA: TGCGCCAGCAGTCGAAGCGGGTCGGCCTACAATGAGCAGTTCTTC
CDR3: CASSRSGSAYNEQFF

size: NA
V: TRBV5-1
D: NA
J: TRBJ1-5
DNA: TGCGCCAGCAGAGAGTCGTCCGGTCGCAATCAGCCCCAGCATTTT
CDR3: CASRESSGRNQPQHF

size: NA
V: TRBV27
D: NA
J: TRBJ1-1
DNA: TGTGCCAGCAGTTTTAACTCGAACGCTGAAGCTTTCTTT
CDR3: CASSFNSNAEAFF

size: NA
V: TRBV7-9
D: NA
J: TRBJ1-2
DNA: TGTGCCAGCAGTCTCGGGACTATCTATGGCTACACCTTC
CDR3: CASSLGTIYGYTF

size: once
V: TRBV5-4
D: NA
J: TRBJ2-7
DNA: TGTGCCAGCAGCTACCCCTACAGGGTTAAGTTGTACGAGCAGTACTTC
CDR3: CASSYPYRVKLYEQYF

size: NA
V: TRBV7-9
D: NA
J: TRBJ2-7
DNA: TGTGCCAGCAGCTTAGCACAGCGCTCCTACGAGCAGTACTTC
CDR3: CASSLAQRSYEQYF

size: once
V: TRBV5-1
D: TRBD1
J: TRBJ2-1
DNA: TGCGCCAGCAGCTTGGCCAGACAGGGGAGCTCCTACAATGAGCAGTTCTTC
CDR3: CASSLARQGSSYNEQFF

size: NA
V: TRBV7-6
D: NA
J: TRBJ2-1
DNA: TGTGCCAGCAGCTTAGGCGGCGGTGGGCAGTTCTTC
CDR3: CASSLGGGGQFF

size: NA
V: TRBV29-1
D: TRBD1
J: TRBJ1-1
DNA: TGCAGCGTTGTAGCAGGGGGCGTTTACGCTGAAGCTTTCTTT
CDR3: CSVVAGGVYAEAFF

size: NA
V: TRBV10-3
D: NA
J: TRBJ2-5
DNA: TGTGCCATCAGTGAGTCGATTAGGCCAGGGGGGAGCCAAGAGACCCAGTACTTC
CDR3: CAISESIRPGGSQETQYF

size: NA
V: TRBV5-6
D: NA
J: TRBJ1-2
DNA: TGTGCCAGCAGCATTGGGAGGGCAGGGATCGGCAACTATGGCTACACCTTC
CDR3: CASSIGRAGIGNYGYTF

size: NA
V: TRBV7-9
D: NA
J: TRBJ1-4
DNA: TGTGCCAGCAGAGAACCCCTTAGGACCGGCCGTGAAAAACTGTTTTTT
CDR3: CASREPLRTGREKLFF

size: NA
V: TRBV19
D: NA
J: TRBJ2-7
DNA: TGTGCCAGTAGTCCAGCGCGGGCCTACGAGCAGTACTTC
CDR3: CASSPARAYEQYF

size: NA
V: TRBV27
D: TRBD1
J: TRBJ2-5
DNA: TGTGCCAGCAGTTCCCAAAAGACAGGGGGTCGAGAGACCCAGTACTTC
CDR3: CASSSQKTGGRETQYF

size: NA
V: TRBV13
D: TRBD1
J: TRBJ2-3
DNA: TGTGCCAGCAGCTTAGTCGGACAGGGGCTCACAGATACGCAGTATTTT
CDR3: CASSLVGQGLTDTQYF

size: NA
V: TRBV6-5
D: NA
J: TRBJ1-1
DNA: TGTGCCAGCAGTTCCCCGGGTGGGGTTGAAGCTTTCTTT
CDR3: CASSSPGGVEAFF

size: NA
V: TRBV30
D: NA
J: TRBJ2-7
DNA: TGTGCCTGGAAATCTAAGTCCCACGAGCAGTACTTC
CDR3: CAWKSKSHEQYF

size: few
V: TRBV30
D: NA
J: TRBJ2-2
DNA: TGTGCCTGGAGTGTAGAACTTACCGGGGAGCTGTTTTTT
CDR3: CAWSVELTGELFF

size: NA
V: TRBV11-2
D: NA
J: TRBJ2-7
DNA: TGTGCCAGCAGCCCCTTCGCTGGCTCCTACGAGCAGTACTTC
CDR3: CASSPFAGSYEQYF

size: once
V: TRBV7-8
D: NA
J: TRBJ2-7
DNA: TGTGCCAGCAGCTTAGTTGAGCGGGCGAGCTCCTACGAGCAGTACTTC
CDR3: CASSLVERASSYEQYF

size: NA
V: TRBV7-3
D: TRBD2
J: TRBJ2-1
DNA: TGTGCCAGCAGCTCAAGCGGGGGGTCCTACAATGAGCAGTTCTTC
CDR3: CASSSSGGSYNEQFF

size: NA
V: TRBV28
D: NA
J: TRBJ2-7
DNA: TGTGCCAGCACCCTGGGGGTTTCCAGGGCCTTAGACGAGCAGTACTTC
CDR3: CASTLGVSRALDEQYF

size: NA
V: TRBV9
D: NA
J: TRBJ2-2
DNA: TGTGCCAGCAGTGAATTTACCGGGGAGCTGTTTTTT
CDR3: CASSEFTGELFF

size: once
V: TRBV15
D: NA
J: TRBJ2-7
DNA: TGTGCCACCAGCGAAACCTTGATTTGGACAGATGACCCGGGGGAGCAGTACTTC
CDR3: CATSETLIWTDDPGEQYF

size: few
V: TRBV4-1
D: NA
J: TRBJ1-6
DNA: TGCGCCAGCAGCCAAGATCCTCGCGATTCACCCCTCCACTTT
CDR3: CASSQDPRDSPLHF

size: NA
V: TRBV5-1
D: NA
J: TRBJ1-1
DNA: TGCGCCAGCAGCTTGGACAGGGCCGTTGAAGCTTTCTTT
CDR3: CASSLDRAVEAFF

size: NA
V: TRBV7-9
D: TRBD1
J: TRBJ1-4
DNA: TGTGCCAGCAGCTCACCGGGACAGGAAAAACTGTTTTTT
CDR3: CASSSPGQEKLFF

size: NA
V: TRBV7-6
D: TRBD1
J: TRBJ2-5
DNA: TGTGCCAGCAGCGGTCGGGACAGTCGTCCCGAGACCCAGTACTTC
CDR3: CASSGRDSRPETQYF

size: NA
V: TRBV9
D: NA
J: TRBJ2-7
DNA: TGTGCCAGCAGCCCAGGGACCGCCTCCTACGAGCAGTACTTC
CDR3: CASSPGTASYEQYF

size: NA
V: TRBV27
D: NA
J: TRBJ2-2
DNA: TGTGCCAGCAGTTTCGTGGGTTCCGGGGAGCTGTTTTTT
CDR3: CASSFVGSGELFF

size: NA
V: TRBV7-8
D: NA
J: TRBJ1-3
DNA: TGTGCCAGCACCCACTCTGGAAACACCATATATTTT
CDR3: CASTHSGNTIYF

size: NA
V: TRBV14
D: NA
J: TRBJ2-2
DNA: TGTGCCAGCAGCCAAGAGCGGACGTCCGGGGAGCTGTTTTTT
CDR3: CASSQERTSGELFF

size: once
V: TRBV6-5
D: NA
J: TRBJ1-1
DNA: TGTGCCAGCAGTTACACAAAGGGCACTGAAGCTTTCTTT
CDR3: CASSYTKGTEAFF

size: once
V: TRBV19
D: TRBD1
J: TRBJ2-7
DNA: TGTGCCAGTAGGGTGAGGGACAGCCCCTACGAGCAGTACTTC
CDR3: CASRVRDSPYEQYF

size: NA
V: TRBV7-6
D: TRBD1
J: TRBJ2-7
DNA: TGTGCCAGCAGCTTTGCTACAGGGGACGAGCAGTACTTC
CDR3: CASSFATGDEQYF

size: NA
V: TRBV11-3
D: TRBD2
J: TRBJ2-1
DNA: TGTGCCAGCAGCCCTGGGACTAGCGGGGTGCAGTTCTTC
CDR3: CASSPGTSGVQFF

size: NA
V: TRBV7-6
D: NA
J: TRBJ1-1
DNA: TGTGCCAGCAGCTTAGAGGGGTGGGACACTGAAGCTTTCTTT
CDR3: CASSLEGWDTEAFF